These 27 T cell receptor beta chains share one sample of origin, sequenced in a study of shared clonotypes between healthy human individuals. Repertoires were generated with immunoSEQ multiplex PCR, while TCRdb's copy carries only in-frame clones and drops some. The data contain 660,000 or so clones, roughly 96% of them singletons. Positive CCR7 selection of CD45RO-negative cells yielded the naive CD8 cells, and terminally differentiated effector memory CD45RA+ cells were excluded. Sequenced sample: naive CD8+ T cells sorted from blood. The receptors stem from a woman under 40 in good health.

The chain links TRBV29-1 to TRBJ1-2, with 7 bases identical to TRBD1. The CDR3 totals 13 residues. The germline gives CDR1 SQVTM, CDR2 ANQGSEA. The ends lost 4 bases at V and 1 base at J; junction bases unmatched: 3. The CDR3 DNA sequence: TGCAGCGTTGTGGACAGGCGTAACTATGGCTACACCTTC. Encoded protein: CSVVDRRNYGYTF.

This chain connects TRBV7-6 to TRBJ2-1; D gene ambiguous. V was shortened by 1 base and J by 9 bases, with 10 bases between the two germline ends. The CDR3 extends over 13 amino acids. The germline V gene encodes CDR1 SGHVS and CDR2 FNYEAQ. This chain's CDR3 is CASSLEAASEQFF. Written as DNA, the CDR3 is TGTGCCAGCAGCTTAGAGGCAGCTAGTGAGCAGTTCTTC.

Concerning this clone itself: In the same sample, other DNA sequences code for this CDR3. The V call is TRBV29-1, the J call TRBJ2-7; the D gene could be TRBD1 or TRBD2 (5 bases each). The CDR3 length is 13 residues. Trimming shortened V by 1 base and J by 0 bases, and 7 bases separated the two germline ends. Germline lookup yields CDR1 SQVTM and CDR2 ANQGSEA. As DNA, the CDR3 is TGCAGCGTTGAAGTGGGGGACTCCTACGAGCAGTACTTC. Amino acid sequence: CSVEVGDSYEQYF.

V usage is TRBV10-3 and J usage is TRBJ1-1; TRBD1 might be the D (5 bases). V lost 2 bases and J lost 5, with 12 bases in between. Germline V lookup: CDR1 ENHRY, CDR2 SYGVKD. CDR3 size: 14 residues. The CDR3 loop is CAISEGGTWTEAFF. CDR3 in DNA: TGTGCCATCAGTGAGGGGGGGACTTGGACTGAAGCTTTCTTT.

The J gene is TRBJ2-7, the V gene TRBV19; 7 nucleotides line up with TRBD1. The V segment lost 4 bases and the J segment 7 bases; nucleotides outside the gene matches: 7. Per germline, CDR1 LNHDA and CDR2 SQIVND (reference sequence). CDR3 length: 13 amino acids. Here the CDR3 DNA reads TGTGCCAGTAGTAGTAACAGGGGCCGAGAGCAGTACTTC. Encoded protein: CASSSNRGREQYF.

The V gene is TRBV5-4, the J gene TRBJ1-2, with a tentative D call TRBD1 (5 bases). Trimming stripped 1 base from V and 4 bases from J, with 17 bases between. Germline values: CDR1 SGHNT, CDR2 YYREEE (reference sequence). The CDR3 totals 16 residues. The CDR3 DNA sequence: TGTGCCAGCAGCTTGCTGGACGCCGGGACGGGCTATGGCTACACCTTC. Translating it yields CASSLLDAGTGYGYTF.

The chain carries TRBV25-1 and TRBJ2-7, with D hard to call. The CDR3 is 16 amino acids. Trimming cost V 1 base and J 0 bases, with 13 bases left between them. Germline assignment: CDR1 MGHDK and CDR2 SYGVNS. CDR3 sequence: CASSELGADPSYEQYF. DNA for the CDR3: TGTGCCAGCAGTGAATTAGGTGCGGACCCCTCCTACGAGCAGTACTTC.

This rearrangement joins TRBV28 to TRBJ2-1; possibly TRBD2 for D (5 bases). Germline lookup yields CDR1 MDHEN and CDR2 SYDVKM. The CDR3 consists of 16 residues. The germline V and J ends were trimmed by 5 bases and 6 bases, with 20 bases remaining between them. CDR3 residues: CASSPSLGSLSNEQFF. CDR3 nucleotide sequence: TGTGCCAGCAGTCCCTCCCTAGGGAGCCTATCCAATGAGCAGTTCTTC.

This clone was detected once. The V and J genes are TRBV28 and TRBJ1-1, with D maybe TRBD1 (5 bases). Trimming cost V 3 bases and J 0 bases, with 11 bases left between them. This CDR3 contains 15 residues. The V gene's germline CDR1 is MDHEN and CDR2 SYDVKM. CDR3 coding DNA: TGTGCCAGCAGTTTCTGGGGGTCGATGAACACTGAAGCTTTCTTT. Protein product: CASSFWGSMNTEAFF. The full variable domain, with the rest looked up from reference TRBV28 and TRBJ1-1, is DVKVTQSSRYLVKRTGEKVFLECVQDMDHENMFWYRQDPGLGLRLIYFSYDVKMKEKGDIPEGYSVSREKKERFSLILESASTNQTSMYLCASSFWGSMNTEAFFGQGTRLTVV.

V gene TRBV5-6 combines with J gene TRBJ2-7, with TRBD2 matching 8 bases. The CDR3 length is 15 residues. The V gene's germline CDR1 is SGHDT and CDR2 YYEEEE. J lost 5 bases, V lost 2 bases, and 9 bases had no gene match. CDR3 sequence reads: CASSLAGAGFNEQYF. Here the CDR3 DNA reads TGTGCCAGCAGCTTAGCGGGAGCCGGTTTCAACGAGCAGTACTTC.

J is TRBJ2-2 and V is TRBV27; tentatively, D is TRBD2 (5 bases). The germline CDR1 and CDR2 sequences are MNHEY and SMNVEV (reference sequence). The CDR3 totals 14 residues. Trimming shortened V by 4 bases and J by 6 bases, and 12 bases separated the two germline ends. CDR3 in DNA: TGTGCCAGCAGTTCGGAGGTAGAAGCCGGGGAGCTGTTTTTT. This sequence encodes CASSSEVEAGELFF.

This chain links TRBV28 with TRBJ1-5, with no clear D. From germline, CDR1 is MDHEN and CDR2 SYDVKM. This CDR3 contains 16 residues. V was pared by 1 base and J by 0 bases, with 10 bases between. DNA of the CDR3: TGTGCCAGCAGTTTATCTTACAGCTATAGCAATCAGCCCCAGCATTTT. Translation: CASSLSYSYSNQPQHF.

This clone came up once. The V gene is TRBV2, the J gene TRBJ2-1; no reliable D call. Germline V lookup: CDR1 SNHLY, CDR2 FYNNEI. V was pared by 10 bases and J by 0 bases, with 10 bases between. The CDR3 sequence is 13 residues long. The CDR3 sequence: CATDKASYNEQFF. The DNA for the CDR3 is TGTGCCACCGACAAAGCCTCCTACAATGAGCAGTTCTTC.

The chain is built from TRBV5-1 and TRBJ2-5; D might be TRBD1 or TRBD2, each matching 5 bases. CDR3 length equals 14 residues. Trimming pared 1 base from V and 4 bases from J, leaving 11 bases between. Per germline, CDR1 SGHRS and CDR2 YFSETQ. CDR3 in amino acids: CASSLLGDLETQYF. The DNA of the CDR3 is TGCGCCAGCAGCTTGCTCGGGGACCTAGAGACCCAGTACTTC.

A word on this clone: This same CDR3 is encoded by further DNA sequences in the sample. The CDR3 DNA is TGTGCCAGCAGTGGACTAGCGGGATACAATGAGCAGTTCTTC. This sequence encodes CASSGLAGYNEQFF. The chain joins TRBV2 to TRBJ2-1, with TRBD2 identical over 11 bases. V lost 4 bases, J lost 4 bases, and 0 bases stayed unmatched. From germline, CDR1 is SNHLY and CDR2 FYNNEI. The CDR3 totals 14 residues.

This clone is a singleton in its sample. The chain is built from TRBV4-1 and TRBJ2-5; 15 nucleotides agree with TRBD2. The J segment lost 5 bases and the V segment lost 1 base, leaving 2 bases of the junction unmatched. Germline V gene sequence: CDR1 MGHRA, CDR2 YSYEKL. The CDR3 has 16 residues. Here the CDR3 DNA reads TGCGCCAGCAGCCAAGCTGGGACTAGCGGGAGGGAGACCCAGTACTTC. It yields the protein CASSQAGTSGRETQYF.

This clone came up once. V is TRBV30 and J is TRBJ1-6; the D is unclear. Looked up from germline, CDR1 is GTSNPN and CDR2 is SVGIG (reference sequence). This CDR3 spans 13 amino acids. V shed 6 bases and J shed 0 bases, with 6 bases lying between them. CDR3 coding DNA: TGTGCCTGTTCGGGCTCCTATAATTCACCCCTCCACTTT. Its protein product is CACSGSYNSPLHF.

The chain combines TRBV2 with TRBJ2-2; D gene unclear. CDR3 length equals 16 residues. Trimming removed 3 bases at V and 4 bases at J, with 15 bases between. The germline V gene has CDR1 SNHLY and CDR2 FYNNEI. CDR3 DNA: TGTGCCAGCAGTGACCAGGCGATACCCGTCACCGGGGAGCTGTTTTTT. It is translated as CASSDQAIPVTGELFF.

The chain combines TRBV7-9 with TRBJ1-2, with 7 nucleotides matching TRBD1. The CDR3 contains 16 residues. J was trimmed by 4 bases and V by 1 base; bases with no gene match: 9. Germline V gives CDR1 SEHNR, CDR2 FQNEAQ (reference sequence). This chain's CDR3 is CASSLGQGAPFYGYTF. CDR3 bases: TGTGCCAGCAGCTTAGGACAGGGAGCCCCGTTCTATGGCTACACCTTC.

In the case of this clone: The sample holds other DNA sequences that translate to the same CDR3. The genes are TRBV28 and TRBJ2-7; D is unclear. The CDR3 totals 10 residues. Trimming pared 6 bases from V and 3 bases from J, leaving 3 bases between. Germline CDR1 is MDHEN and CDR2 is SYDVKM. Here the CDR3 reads CASSRYEQYF. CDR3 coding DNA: TGTGCCAGCAGCCGCTACGAGCAGTACTTC.

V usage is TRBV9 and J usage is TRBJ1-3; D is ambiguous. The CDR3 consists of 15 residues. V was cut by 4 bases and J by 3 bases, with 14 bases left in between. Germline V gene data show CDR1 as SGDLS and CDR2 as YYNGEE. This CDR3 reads CASSSAGRSGNTIYF. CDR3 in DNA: TGTGCCAGCAGCTCCGCAGGTCGAAGTGGAAACACCATATATTTT.

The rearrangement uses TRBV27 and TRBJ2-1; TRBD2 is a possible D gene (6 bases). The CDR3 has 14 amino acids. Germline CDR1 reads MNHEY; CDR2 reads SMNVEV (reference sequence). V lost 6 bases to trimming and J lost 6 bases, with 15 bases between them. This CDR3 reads CASRQASEGNEQFF. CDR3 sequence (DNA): TGTGCCAGCAGGCAAGCTAGCGAGGGCAATGAGCAGTTCTTC.

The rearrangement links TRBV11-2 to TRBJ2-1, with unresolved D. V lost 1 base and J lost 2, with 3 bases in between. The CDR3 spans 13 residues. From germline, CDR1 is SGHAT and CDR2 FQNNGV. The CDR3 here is CASSLGTYNEQFF. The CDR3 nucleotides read TGTGCCAGCAGCTTAGGTACCTACAATGAGCAGTTCTTC.

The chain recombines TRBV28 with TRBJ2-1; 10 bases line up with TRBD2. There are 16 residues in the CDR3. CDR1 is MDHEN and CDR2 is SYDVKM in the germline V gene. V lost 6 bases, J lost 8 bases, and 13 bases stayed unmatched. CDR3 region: CASSSRLAGFFHEQFF. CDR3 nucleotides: TGTGCCAGCAGCTCTAGACTAGCGGGTTTTTTTCATGAGCAGTTCTTC.

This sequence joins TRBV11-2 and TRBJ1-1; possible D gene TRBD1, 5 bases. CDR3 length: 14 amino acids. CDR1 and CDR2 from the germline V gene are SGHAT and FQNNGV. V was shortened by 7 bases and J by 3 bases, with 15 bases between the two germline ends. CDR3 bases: TGTGCCAGCACCCCACGGGGAGGGGACACTGAAGCTTTCTTT. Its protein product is CASTPRGGDTEAFF.

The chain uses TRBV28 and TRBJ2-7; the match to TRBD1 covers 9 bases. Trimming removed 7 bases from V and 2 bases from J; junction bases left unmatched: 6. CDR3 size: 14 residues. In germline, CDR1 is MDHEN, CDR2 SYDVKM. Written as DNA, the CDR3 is TGTGCCAGCAACCGGGACAGGGCCCCCTACGAGCAGTACTTC. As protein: CASNRDRAPYEQYF. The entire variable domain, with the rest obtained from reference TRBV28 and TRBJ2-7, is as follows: DVKVTQSSRYLVKRTGEKVFLECVQDMDHENMFWYRQDPGLGLRLIYFSYDVKMKEKGDIPEGYSVSREKKERFSLILESASTNQTSMYLCASNRDRAPYEQYFGPGTRLTVT.

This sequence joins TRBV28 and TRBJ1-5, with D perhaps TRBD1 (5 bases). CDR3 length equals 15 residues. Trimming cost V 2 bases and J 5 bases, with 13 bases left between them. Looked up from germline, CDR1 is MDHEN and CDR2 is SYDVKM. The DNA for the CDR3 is TGTGCCAGCAGTTTAATACTCGGGGGGTATCAGCCCCAGCATTTT. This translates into CASSLILGGYQPQHF.